Presented here are 13 T cell receptor beta chains from one specimen sequenced in a study of tumor and adjacent non-tumor tissue in lung cancer (dated 2018 in TCRdb). RNA was isolated from bulk, unsorted tissue, and RNA quality was assessed with a NanoDrop ND-1000 and an Agilent 2100. For the normal lung samples, distant non-tumor tissue was collected more than 3 cm away from the tumor edge. Library preparation employed multiplex PCR. The sequencer was an Illumina HiSeq 2500. Following protocols modified from ARM-PCR, the researchers constructed TCRbeta libraries through three rounds of nested PCR with primers (Table S4). TCRdb's own reprocessing of the public reads used fastp at Q25 and MiXCR and kept productive beta chains. Rows with one shared CDR3 protein collapse into an entry with the most common genes and DNA. The sample profile shows about 48,000 distinct CDR3 sequences; 64% of them were found once. 30% of the sample lies in the top ten.

Sequenced sample: distant non-tumor lung tissue. The receptors originated from a woman aged 70-85 years with non-small cell lung cancer.

This clonotype occurred once. The chain joins TRBV5-4 to TRBJ2-5; a weak D match, TRBD2 (6 bases). The CDR3 length is 15 residues. In germline, CDR1 is SGHNT, CDR2 YYREEE (reference sequence). Trimming stripped 5 bases from V and 1 base from J, with 15 bases between. DNA of the CDR3: TGTGCCAGCAGTTTGACCGGGGAGGCCCAAGAGACCCAGTACTTC. Amino acid sequence: CASSLTGEAQETQYF.

As to this clonotype: A read error may produce the germline difference seen at one junction end. V is TRBV29-1 and J is TRBJ1-1; 7 nucleotides match TRBD1. The germline gives CDR1 SQVTM, CDR2 ANQGSEA. The length of the CDR3 is 13 residues. This CDR3 reads CSGRPGGQSEDFF. In DNA form, the CDR3 reads TGCAGCGGGAGACCAGGGGGGCAGAGTGAAGATTTCTTT.

This clonotype was counted only a few times. A read error may be the cause here, since a much bigger clone is one base away. The V call is TRBV4-1, the J call TRBJ2-1; 9 bases are shared with TRBD2. Per germline, CDR1 MGHRA and CDR2 YSYEKL. This CDR3 has 17 amino acids. Unmatched junction bases numbered 14, after V lost 2 bases and J lost 9 bases. CDR3 DNA: TGCGCCAGCAGCCAAAAGATGGGGACTAGCCTCCTTGGTGAGCAGTTCTTC. Its translation is CASSQKMGTSLLGEQFF.

Worth noting for this clonotype: It may be a read error: a sequence one base away is much more abundant. J is TRBJ1-2 and V is TRBV11-2; a possible D gene is TRBD1 (5 bases). This CDR3 region has 12 residues. CDR1 and CDR2 (germline): SGHAT, FQNNGV. This CDR3 reads CANSGDRYGYTF. As DNA, the CDR3 is TGTGCCAACAGCGGAGACAGATATGGCTACACCTTC.

Comment on this clonotype: One end of the junction does not line up with germline, which may come from a read error. V and J are TRBV10-3 and TRBJ2-7, with 7 bases that match TRBD2. Germline V gene lookup returns CDR1 ENHRY and CDR2 SYGVKD. This CDR3 is built from 14 residues. CDR3 bases: TGTGCCCCAGCACTGGGCGGGAGCCCCTATGAGCAGTACTTC. Translation: CAPALGGSPYEQYF.

This chain joins TRBV20-1 and TRBJ2-7, with TRBD1 matching over 8 bases. The CDR3 runs 17 residues. The germline CDR1 and CDR2 sequences are DFQATT and SNEGSKA (reference sequence). V shed 5 bases and J 0 bases; nucleotides not matched to a gene: 15. CDR3 region: CSASGQGEVLISYEQYF. CDR3 coding DNA: TGCAGTGCTTCCGGACAGGGAGAGGTCCTGATCTCCTACGAGCAGTACTTC.

This clonotype has only one observation. V and J are TRBV6-1 and TRBJ2-7; 11 bases align to TRBD2. Germline V CDR1 and CDR2: MNHNS, SASEGT. The V gene end was trimmed by 1 base and the J gene end by 12 bases; junction bases not matched to a gene: 11. The CDR3 totals 15 residues. The DNA for the CDR3 is TGTGCCAGCAGTGAAGGACTAGCGGGAAACTACGATCTGTACTTC. Amino acids: CASSEGLAGNYDLYF.

Concerning this clonotype: A read error may account for a junction end that differs from germline. The rearrangement uses TRBV11-3 and TRBJ2-2; D unclear. This CDR3 is 17 amino acids long. Germline CDR1 is SGHNT and CDR2 is YENEEA. The CDR3 DNA follows: TGTGTCATCAGCCCCCATCAATCGACATCGAACACCGAGGAGCTGTTTTTT. Amino acid sequence: CVISPHQSTSNTEELFF.

The sample holds many counts of this clonotype. The chain joins TRBV24-1 to TRBJ2-2; 10 bases match TRBD2. CDR3 size: 19 residues. Trimming cost V 3 bases and J 7 bases; bases outside gene matches: 16. CDR1 is KGHDR and CDR2 is SFDVKD in the germline V gene. This CDR3 reads CATSDGPREREGRVGELFF. CDR3 coding DNA: TGTGCCACCAGTGATGGCCCCAGGGAGCGGGAGGGCCGAGTCGGGGAGCTGTTTTTT.

This clonotype was observed a few times. A read error is possible here, since a much larger clone lies one base away. The V gene is TRBV5-6, the J gene TRBJ2-7; no clear D gene. CDR1 and CDR2 from the germline V gene are SGHDT and YYEEEE. This CDR3 is built from 15 residues. The CDR3 reads CVSSLWAMSSYEQYF. CDR3 DNA sequence: TGTGTCAGCAGCTTGTGGGCCATGAGCTCCTACGAGCAGTACTTC. The whole variable domain, remainder taken from reference TRBV5-6 and TRBJ2-7, is DAGVTQSPTHLIKTRGQQVTLRCSPKSGHDTVSWYQQALGQGPQFIFQYYEEEERQRGNFPDRFSGHQFPNYSSELNVNALLLGDSALYLCVSSLWAMSSYEQYFGPGTRLTVT.

Worth noting for this clonotype: At one boundary the junction diverges from the germline segment, which might be a read error. The genes are TRBV29-1 and TRBJ2-7; no firm D call. The CDR3 contains 11 residues. The germline V gene has CDR1 SQVTM and CDR2 ANQGSEA. The DNA of the CDR3 is TGCAGCATAGAAGCGTCCTACGAGCAATACTTC. This translates into CSIEASYEQYF.

This clonotype was found once. A much bigger clone sits one base away, suggesting this may be a read error. The V and J genes are TRBV20-1 and TRBJ1-2, with unresolved D. CDR3 length: 14 residues. Germline CDR1 is DFQATT and CDR2 is SNEGSKA (reference sequence). CDR3 region: CTAREIARFYGYTF. CDR3 DNA: TGCACTGCTAGAGAGATCGCCAGATTCTATGGCTACACCTTC.

Note on this clonotype: A much bigger clone sits one base away, suggesting this may be a read error. The genes are TRBV7-3 and TRBJ2-7; unclear D gene. Germline CDR1 is SGHTA and CDR2 is FQGTGA. There are 13 residues in the CDR3. The CDR3 DNA is TGTGCCAACAGCCTGGCCCCGGAATACGAGCAGTACTTC. This translates into CANSLAPEYEQYF.